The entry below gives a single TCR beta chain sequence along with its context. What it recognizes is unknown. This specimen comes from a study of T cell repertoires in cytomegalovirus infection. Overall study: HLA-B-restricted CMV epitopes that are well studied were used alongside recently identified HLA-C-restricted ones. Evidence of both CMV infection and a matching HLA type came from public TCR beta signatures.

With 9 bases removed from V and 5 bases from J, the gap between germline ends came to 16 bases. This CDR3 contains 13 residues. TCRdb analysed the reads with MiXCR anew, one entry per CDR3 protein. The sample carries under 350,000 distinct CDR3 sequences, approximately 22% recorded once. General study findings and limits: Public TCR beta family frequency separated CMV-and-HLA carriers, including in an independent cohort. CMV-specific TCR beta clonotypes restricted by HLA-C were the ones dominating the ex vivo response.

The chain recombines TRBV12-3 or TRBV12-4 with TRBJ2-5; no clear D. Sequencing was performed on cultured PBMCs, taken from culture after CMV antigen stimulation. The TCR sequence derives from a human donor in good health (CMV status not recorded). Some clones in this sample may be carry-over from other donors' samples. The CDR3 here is CASQALGVETQYF. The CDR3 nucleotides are TGTGCCAGTCAAGCGCTAGGCGTGGAGACCCAGTACTTC.